Listed here are 25 T cell receptor beta chains from one sample, sequenced in a study of T cell repertoires in cytomegalovirus infection. TCRdb re-analysed the reads in MiXCR, keeping a single row per CDR3 protein. The profile shows approximately 490,000 distinct CDR3 sequences, around 11% of them singletons. Sequenced input: PBMCs. The source is a human donor in good health (CMV status not recorded). Some clones in this sample may be carry-over from other donors' samples.

This clonotype came up many times. The chain joins TRBV6-1 to TRBJ2-1; perhaps TRBD2 as D (6 bases). The CDR3 is 15 amino acids. V gave up 8 bases and J gave up 0 bases, with 14 bases separating them. Germline CDR1 reads MNHNS; CDR2 reads SASEGT. DNA of the CDR3: TGTGCCAGCTCGGGACTCCCGAGCTCCTACAATGAGCAGTTCTTC. Translation: CASSGLPSSYNEQFF.

This chain connects TRBV19 to TRBJ1-3; possibly TRBD1 for D (6 bases). Trimming cost V 11 bases and J 0 bases, with 14 bases left between them. The V gene's germline CDR1 is LNHDA and CDR2 SQIVND (reference sequence). The CDR3 consists of 14 residues. CDR3 region: CAAAGTLSGNTIYF. DNA of the CDR3: TGTGCCGCCGCCGGGACACTCTCTGGAAACACCATATATTTT.

This clonotype was counted a few times. The chain joins TRBV7-9 to TRBJ1-6, with unresolved D. Trimming took off 7 bases at V and 10 bases at J, with 11 bases between the two ends. CDR1 is SEHNR, CDR2 FQNEAQ, per germline (reference sequence). There are 12 residues in the CDR3. The CDR3 protein is CASTSLDSPLHF. CDR3 coding DNA: TGTGCCAGCACCTCACTGGACTCACCCCTCCACTTT.

This clonotype was seen repeatedly, ten times or more. The chain couples TRBV18 to TRBJ2-3; 12 nucleotides match TRBD2. V lost 4 bases, J lost 4 bases, and 6 bases stayed unmatched. This CDR3 has 16 amino acids. CDR1 and CDR2 (germline): KGHSH, LQKENI. CDR3 DNA sequence: TGTGCCAGCTCACAGAGACTAGCGGGAGACGCAGATACGCAGTATTTT. Translated, it gives CASSQRLAGDADTQYF.

The chain employs TRBV20-1 and TRBJ1-1, with D tentatively TRBD1 (5 bases). V gave up 6 bases and J gave up 3 bases, with 14 bases separating them. The germline V gene encodes CDR1 DFQATT and CDR2 SNEGSKA (reference sequence). The CDR3 length is 13 residues. The CDR3 DNA is TGCAGTGCCGGTGAGGGGTGGGACACTGAAGCTTTCTTT. Its protein product is CSAGEGWDTEAFF.

This clonotype has a count of ten or more. The chain combines TRBV2 with TRBJ2-5; no clear D. The germline V gene has CDR1 SNHLY and CDR2 FYNNEI. The CDR3 runs to 14 residues. The V end was cut by 3 bases, the J end by 4 bases, with 12 bases between. This CDR3 reads CASSDGREGETQYF. Here the CDR3 DNA reads TGTGCCAGCAGTGACGGAAGGGAAGGAGAGACCCAGTACTTC.

This clonotype was counted many times. The V gene is TRBV28, the J gene TRBJ2-2; TRBD1 aligns across 9 bases. Germline assignment: CDR1 MDHEN and CDR2 SYDVKM. CDR3 length: 14 amino acids. The J segment lost 5 bases and the V segment lost 7 bases, leaving 5 bases of the junction unmatched. The CDR3 coding sequence is TGTGCCAGCATTAGGACAGGGGCGACCGGGGAGCTGTTTTTT. Translated, it gives CASIRTGATGELFF.

The chain combines TRBV20-1 with TRBJ1-2; D is perhaps TRBD1 (6 bases). V was pared by 3 bases and J by 8 bases, with 16 bases between. The CDR3 covers 13 residues. Germline CDR1 and CDR2: DFQATT and SNEGSKA (reference sequence). Here the CDR3 reads CSARMPDSDGYTF. CDR3 bases: TGCAGTGCTAGGATGCCGGACAGCGACGGCTACACCTTC.

Many counts were recorded for this clonotype. The chain carries TRBV12-3 or TRBV12-4 and TRBJ1-2; no firm D call. This CDR3 is 11 amino acids long. Trimming stripped 3 bases from V and 8 bases from J, with 7 bases between. The CDR3 nucleotides read TGTGCCAGCAGTTTGATTGACGGCTACACCTTC. This translates into CASSLIDGYTF.

The rearrangement links TRBV16 to TRBJ1-1; no clear D gene. Between the trimmed V and J ends, which lost 4 bases and 1 base, there was a span of 10 bases. In germline, CDR1 is KGHSY, CDR2 FQNENV. The CDR3 is made up of 14 amino acids. The DNA of the CDR3 is TGTGCCAGCAGCCCCGACTTAACGAACACTGAAGCTTTCTTT. Its protein product is CASSPDLTNTEAFF. Filled out from reference TRBV16 and TRBJ1-1, the complete variable domain reads GEEVAQTPKHLVRGEGQKAKLYCAPIKGHSYVFWYQQVLKNEFKFLISFQNENVFDETGMPKERFSAKCLPNSPCSLEIQATKLEDSAVYFCASSPDLTNTEAFFGQGTRLTVV.

This clonotype occurred many times. The chain employs TRBV28 and TRBJ2-5; 11 bases align to TRBD2. The V segment lost 4 bases and the J segment 1 base; nucleotides outside the gene matches: 8. CDR3 length equals 17 residues. The germline CDR1 and CDR2 sequences are MDHEN and SYDVKM. The CDR3 reads CASSSPGTSGAQETQYF. The CDR3 DNA is TGTGCCAGCAGTTCCCCCGGGACTAGCGGAGCCCAAGAGACCCAGTACTTC. The full variable domain, its missing parts supplied by reference TRBV28 and TRBJ2-5, is DVKVTQSSRYLVKRTGEKVFLECVQDMDHENMFWYRQDPGLGLRLIYFSYDVKMKEKGDIPEGYSVSREKKERFSLILESASTNQTSMYLCASSSPGTSGAQETQYFGPGTRLLVL.

The sample holds a few counts of this clonotype. The chain joins TRBV20-1 to TRBJ1-2; D might be TRBD1 (6 bases). This CDR3 spans 13 amino acids. Trimming left V 2 bases short and J 8 bases short, with 15 bases between. The germline V gene has CDR1 DFQATT and CDR2 SNEGSKA (reference sequence). The chain's CDR3 is CSARPPGVRGYTF. For the CDR3, the DNA is TGCAGTGCTAGACCCCCAGGGGTACGGGGCTACACCTTC.

This clonotype was recorded at least ten times. The chain combines TRBV11-2 with TRBJ2-2, with D maybe TRBD2 (6 bases). CDR1 and CDR2 from the germline V gene are SGHAT and FQNNGV. The V end lost 1 base, the J end lost 6 bases, and 12 bases lay between the germline ends. The CDR3 length is 15 residues. The CDR3 is CASSLGFGRPGELFF. The CDR3 bases are TGTGCCAGCAGCTTAGGCTTCGGGAGACCCGGGGAGCTGTTTTTT.

This clonotype has a count of ten or more. The rearrangement uses TRBV6-2 or TRBV6-3 and TRBJ1-5; 7 bases map to TRBD1. Germline assignment: CDR1 MNHEY and CDR2 SVGEGT. J gave up 7 bases and V 5 bases, and 5 bases lay outside the gene matches. This CDR3 spans 13 amino acids. The DNA for the CDR3 is TGTGCCAGCAGTCCCGACAGGGAACAGCCCCAGCATTTT. Translation: CASSPDREQPQHF.

With regard to this clonotype: A clone one base away is much larger, so this may be a read error. This sequence joins TRBV4-2 and TRBJ2-1; D tentatively reads TRBD1 or TRBD2 (5 bases each). CDR1 LGHNA and CDR2 YNFKEQ come from the germline V gene. The CDR3 runs to 15 residues. Here the CDR3 DNA reads TGTGCCGGCAGCCAAGAGAGGGGATACTACAATGAGCAGTTCTTC. It specifies CAGSQERGYYNEQFF.

There are many counts of this clonotype. The chain is built from TRBV6-5 and TRBJ1-3; 7 positions match TRBD1. The CDR3 spans 14 residues. CDR1 is MNHEY and CDR2 is SVGAGI in the germline V gene. Unmatched junction bases numbered 7, after V lost 7 bases and J lost 4 bases. The CDR3 region is CASKLTGVGNTIYF. The CDR3 bases are TGTGCCAGCAAACTCACAGGGGTCGGAAACACCATATATTTT.

V usage is TRBV19 and J usage is TRBJ1-1, with D hard to call. This CDR3 has 12 residues. CDR1 is LNHDA, CDR2 SQIVND, per germline (reference sequence). V was pared by 6 bases and J by 3 bases, with 8 bases between. The CDR3 bases are TGTGCCAGTAGAAAGGAGGACACTGAAGCTTTCTTT. It encodes CASRKEDTEAFF.

This clonotype was counted many times. The chain employs TRBV7-9 and TRBJ2-5; TRBD1 agrees at 10 bases. J lost 5 bases, V lost 10 bases, and 10 bases had no gene match. Per germline, CDR1 SEHNR and CDR2 FQNEAQ (reference sequence). The CDR3 is 14 amino acids. The CDR3 DNA reads as TGTGCCACCCGGGACAGGGGAGCCGGGGAGACCCAGTACTTC. Protein: CATRDRGAGETQYF.

Ten or more counts support this clonotype. The rearrangement links TRBV28 to TRBJ2-1; 7 nucleotides match TRBD2. The CDR3 has 14 amino acids. V lost 6 bases, J lost 7 bases, and 9 bases stayed unmatched. CDR1 is MDHEN and CDR2 is SYDVKM in the germline V gene. In nucleotides, the CDR3 is TGTGCCAGCAGGCCCGGCGGGAGAGTTAATGAGCAGTTCTTC. As protein: CASRPGGRVNEQFF.

The V and J genes are TRBV13 and TRBJ2-1; D is possibly TRBD1 (6 bases). V shed 5 bases and J shed 4 bases, with 24 bases lying between them. The CDR3 has 18 amino acids. Germline-derived CDR1 and CDR2 are PRHDT and FYEKMQ (reference sequence). The CDR3 spells CASSPHFGGNLLYNEQFF. In DNA, the CDR3 is TGTGCCAGCAGCCCTCATTTTGGGGGCAACTTACTTTACAATGAGCAGTTCTTC.

The chain uses TRBV7-9 and TRBJ1-2; the D is unclear. Trimming removed 5 bases from V and 4 bases from J, with 14 bases in between. The CDR3 is 14 residues long. Germline V gene sequence: CDR1 SEHNR, CDR2 FQNEAQ (reference sequence). This CDR3 is CASSPRLKPYGYTF. The CDR3 region has the DNA TGTGCCAGCAGCCCCAGACTGAAACCCTATGGCTACACCTTC.

The chain couples TRBV20-1 to TRBJ1-6; no clear D. CDR1 and CDR2 from the germline V gene are DFQATT and SNEGSKA (reference sequence). Trimming took off 3 bases at V and 1 base at J, with 7 bases between the two ends. The CDR3 has 14 amino acids. CDR3 residues: CSASLGSYNSPLHF. The DNA of the CDR3 is TGCAGTGCTAGCCTCGGGTCCTATAATTCACCCCTCCACTTT.

This clonotype was observed a handful of times. The chain combines TRBV4-2 with TRBJ1-1; 7 nucleotides align to TRBD1. The CDR3 is 14 amino acids. With 3 bases clipped from V and 1 base from J, the junction kept 2 bases outside the gene matches. From germline, CDR1 is LGHNA and CDR2 YNFKEQ. The CDR3, as DNA: TGTGCCAGCAGCCAGGGACAGACGAACACTGAAGCTTTCTTT. Residues: CASSQGQTNTEAFF.

This clonotype came up many times. The gene calls are TRBV27 and TRBJ2-6; 9 nucleotides agree with TRBD1. Losses at the gene ends were 2 bases for V and 4 bases for J; bases not matched to a gene: 6. CDR1 is MNHEY, CDR2 SMNVEV, per germline (reference sequence). This CDR3 spans 17 amino acids. The DNA of the CDR3 is TGTGCCAGCAGTTTAGGGACAGGGACAGGAGGGGCCAACGTCCTGACTTTC. Translated: CASSLGTGTGGANVLTF. The full variable domain, with the rest looked up from reference TRBV27 and TRBJ2-6, is EAQVTQNPRYLITVTGKKLTVTCSQNMNHEYMSWYRQDPGLGLRQIYYSMNVEVTDKGDVPEGYKVSRKEKRNFPLILESPSPNQTSLYFCASSLGTGTGGANVLTFGAGSRLTVL.

This clonotype was observed at least ten times. The genes are TRBV5-4 and TRBJ2-3; D remains ambiguous. The CDR3 covers 14 residues. Per germline, CDR1 SGHNT and CDR2 YYREEE (reference sequence). V shed 4 bases and J shed 3 bases, with 12 bases lying between them. This CDR3 is CASSLDPQTDTQYF. The CDR3 DNA is TGTGCCAGCAGCCTCGACCCTCAGACAGATACGCAGTATTTT.